This T cell receptor (beta chain) was recovered during a study of OX40 agonist ivuxolimab in advanced cancers. The CDR3 runs to 16 residues. In germline, CDR1 is MNHEY, CDR2 SMNVEV (reference sequence). The V and J ends lost 5 bases and 4 bases respectively, with 21 bases between them. Some clones are missing from TCRdb's copy, which holds only in-frame ones; the method was immunoSEQ multiplex PCR. The sample holds tens of thousands of clones, around 92% seen once. The sample consisted of CD4+ or CD8+ T cells sorted from blood, taken in a trial of the OX40 agonist ivuxolimab. This sequence originates from an adult with an advanced solid tumor such as melanoma, head and neck, liver or kidney cancer. V and J are TRBV27 and TRBJ2-7; a weak D match, TRBD2 (6 bases). The CDR3 spells CASSLRDGGITYEQYF. The CDR3 DNA sequence: TGTGCCAGCAGTCTCCGGGACGGCGGGATCACGTACGAGCAGTACTTC.